This TCR beta chain was profiled in a study of metastatic and nonmetastatic thyroid tumors. This clone was detected many times. TCRdb re-called the PCR reads with MiXCR. The sample lists about 93,000 clones; roughly 12% were seen once. Each patient came to thyroid surgery without any prior treatment (of any kind). This receptor was obtained from a female donor with papillary thyroid cancer or a benign thyroid nodule (not recorded which). Some clones in this sample may be carry-over from other donors' samples. The sample comprised blood.

The DNA of the CDR3 is TGCAGCGTGACTAGCGGGTTCTACGAGCAGTACTTC. It yields the protein CSVTSGFYEQYF. The chain carries TRBV29-1 and TRBJ2-7; 10 bases are shared with TRBD2. V lost 6 bases and J lost 3; bases outside the gene matches: 2. The germline V gene has CDR1 SQVTM and CDR2 ANQGSEA. CDR3 size: 12 residues.